A selection of T cell receptor beta chains follows, all from one sample in a study of blood T cell repertoires in COVID-19. Only in-frame clones appear in the TCRdb table, and some are missing; sequencing was by immunoSEQ multiplex PCR. This table holds around 50,000 clones, just over 90% found once. The sample was peripheral blood. Receptors originate from a man between 65 and 85 years old with acute or convalescent COVID-19. Each CDR3 is given without its conserved first and last residue. The D gene is left open where the match is weak. Not every row has a clone size; where given, it reads once, few, many or a size class.

D gene	clone size	V gene	CDR3 protein
TRBD2	NA	TRBV6-2/TRBV6-3	ASSFPGGGTDTQY
NA	NA	TRBV28	ASRASTIYNSPLH
NA	NA	TRBV10-3	AISGIQGFIYGYT
TRBD1	NA	TRBV10-3	AISEFYSGTGDGNTIY
NA	once	TRBV12-3/TRBV12-4	ASSLVGLYEQY
NA	NA	TRBV5-6	ASSVTAYGGELF
NA	NA	TRBV6-5	ASTRRNTEAF
TRBD1	NA	TRBV11-2	ASSSGQGRYEQF
NA	once	TRBV29-1	SGQGNYEQY
NA	NA	TRBV28	ASSTYRAHEQY
NA	NA	TRBV28	ASSLGGRTEAF
NA	NA	TRBV11-2	ASRGTGVSGTQY
TRBD2	NA	TRBV9	ASGTSGADTQY